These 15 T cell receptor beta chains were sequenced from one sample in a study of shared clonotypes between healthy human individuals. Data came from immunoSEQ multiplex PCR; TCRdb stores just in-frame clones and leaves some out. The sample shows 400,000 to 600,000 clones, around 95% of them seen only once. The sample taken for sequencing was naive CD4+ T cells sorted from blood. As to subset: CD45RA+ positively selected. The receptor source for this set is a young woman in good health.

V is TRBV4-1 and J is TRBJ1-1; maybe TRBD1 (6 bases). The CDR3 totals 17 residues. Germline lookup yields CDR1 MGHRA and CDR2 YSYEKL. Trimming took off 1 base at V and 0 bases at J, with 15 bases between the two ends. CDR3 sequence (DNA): TGCGCCAGCAGCCAAGGGACAGTCCATTCTATGAACACTGAAGCTTTCTTT. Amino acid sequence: CASSQGTVHSMNTEAFF.

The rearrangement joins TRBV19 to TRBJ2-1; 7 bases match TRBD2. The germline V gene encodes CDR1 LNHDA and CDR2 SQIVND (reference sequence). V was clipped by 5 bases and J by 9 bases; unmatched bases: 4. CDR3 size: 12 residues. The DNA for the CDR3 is TGTGCCAGTAGTGCCCTAGCGGCTGAGCAGTTCTTC. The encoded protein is CASSALAAEQFF.

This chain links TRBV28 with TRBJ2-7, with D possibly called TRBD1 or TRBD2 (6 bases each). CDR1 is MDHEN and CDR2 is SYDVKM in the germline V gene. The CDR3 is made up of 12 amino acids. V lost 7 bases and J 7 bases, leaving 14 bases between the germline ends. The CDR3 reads CASIRQGGEQYF. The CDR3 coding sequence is TGTGCCAGCATCCGTCAAGGGGGGGAGCAGTACTTC. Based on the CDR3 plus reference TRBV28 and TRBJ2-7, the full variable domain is DVKVTQSSRYLVKRTGEKVFLECVQDMDHENMFWYRQDPGLGLRLIYFSYDVKMKEKGDIPEGYSVSREKKERFSLILESASTNQTSMYLCASIRQGGEQYFGPGTRLTVT.

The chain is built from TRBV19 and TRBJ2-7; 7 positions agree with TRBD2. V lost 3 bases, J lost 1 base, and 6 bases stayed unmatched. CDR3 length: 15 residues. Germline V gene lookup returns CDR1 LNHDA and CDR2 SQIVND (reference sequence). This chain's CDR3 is CASSIQGLPSYEQYF. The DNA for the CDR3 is TGTGCCAGTAGTATCCAGGGACTACCTTCCTACGAGCAGTACTTC.

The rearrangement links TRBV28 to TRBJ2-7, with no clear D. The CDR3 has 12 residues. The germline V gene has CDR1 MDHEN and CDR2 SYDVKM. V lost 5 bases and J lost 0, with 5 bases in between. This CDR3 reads CASSPTSYEQYF. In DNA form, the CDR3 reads TGTGCCAGCAGTCCCACCTCCTACGAGCAGTACTTC. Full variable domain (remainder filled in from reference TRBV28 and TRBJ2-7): DVKVTQSSRYLVKRTGEKVFLECVQDMDHENMFWYRQDPGLGLRLIYFSYDVKMKEKGDIPEGYSVSREKKERFSLILESASTNQTSMYLCASSPTSYEQYFGPGTRLTVT.

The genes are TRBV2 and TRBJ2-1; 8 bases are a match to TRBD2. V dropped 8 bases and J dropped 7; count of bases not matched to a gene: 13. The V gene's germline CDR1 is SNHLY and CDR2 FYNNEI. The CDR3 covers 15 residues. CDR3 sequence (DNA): TGTGCCAGCCTTAAGCGGGAGACGAAGAAGAATGAGCAGTTCTTC. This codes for CASLKRETKKNEQFF.

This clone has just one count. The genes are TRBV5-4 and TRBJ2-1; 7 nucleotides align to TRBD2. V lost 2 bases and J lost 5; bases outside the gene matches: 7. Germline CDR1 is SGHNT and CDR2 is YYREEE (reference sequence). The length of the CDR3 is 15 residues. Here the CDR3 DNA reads TGTGCCAGCAGCTTTGGCGGGAGCGGCCACAATGAGCAGTTCTTC. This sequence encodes CASSFGGSGHNEQFF. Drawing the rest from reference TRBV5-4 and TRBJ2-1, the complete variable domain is ETGVTQSPTHLIKTRGQQVTLRCSSQSGHNTVSWYQQALGQGPQFIFQYYREEENGRGNFPPRFSGLQFPNYSSELNVNALELDDSALYLCASSFGGSGHNEQFFGPGTRLTVL.

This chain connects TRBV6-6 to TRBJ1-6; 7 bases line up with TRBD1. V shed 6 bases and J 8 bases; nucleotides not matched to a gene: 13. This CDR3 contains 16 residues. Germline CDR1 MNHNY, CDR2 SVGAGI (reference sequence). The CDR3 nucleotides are TGTGCCAGCAGCTCGTCCCCTGACAGGGTTTATTCACCCCTCCACTTT. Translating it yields CASSSSPDRVYSPLHF.

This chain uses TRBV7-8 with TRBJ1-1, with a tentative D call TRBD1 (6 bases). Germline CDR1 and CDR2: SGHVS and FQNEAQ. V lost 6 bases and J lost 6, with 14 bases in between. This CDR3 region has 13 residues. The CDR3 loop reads CASSSTGLPEAFF. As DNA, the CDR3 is TGTGCCAGCAGTAGCACAGGGTTACCTGAAGCTTTCTTT.

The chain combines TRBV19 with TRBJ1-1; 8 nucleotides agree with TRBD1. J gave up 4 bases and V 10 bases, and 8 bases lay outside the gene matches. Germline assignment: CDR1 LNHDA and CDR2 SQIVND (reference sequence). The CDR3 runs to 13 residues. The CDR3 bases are TGTGCCACCCGGACAGGGCTAGTCACTGAAGCTTTCTTT. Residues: CATRTGLVTEAFF.

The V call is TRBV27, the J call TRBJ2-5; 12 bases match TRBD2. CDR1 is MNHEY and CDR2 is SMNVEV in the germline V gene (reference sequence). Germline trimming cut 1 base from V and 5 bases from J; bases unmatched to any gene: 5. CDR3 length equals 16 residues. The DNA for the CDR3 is TGTGCCAGCAGTTTATGGGGGACTAGCGGGTCGGAGACCCAGTACTTC. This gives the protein CASSLWGTSGSETQYF.

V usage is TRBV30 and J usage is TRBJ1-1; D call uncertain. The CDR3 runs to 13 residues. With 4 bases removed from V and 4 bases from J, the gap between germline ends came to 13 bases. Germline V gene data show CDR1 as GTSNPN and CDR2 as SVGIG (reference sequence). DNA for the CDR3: TGTGCCTGGACTCCCCCGGTTGGCACTGAAGCTTTCTTT. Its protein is CAWTPPVGTEAFF.

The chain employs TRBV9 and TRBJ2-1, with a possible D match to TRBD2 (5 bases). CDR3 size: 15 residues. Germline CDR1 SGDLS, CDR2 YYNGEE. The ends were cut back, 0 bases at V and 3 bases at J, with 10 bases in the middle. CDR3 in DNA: TGTGCCAGCAGCGTAGCCGGGGAGTTCTACAATGAGCAGTTCTTC. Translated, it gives CASSVAGEFYNEQFF.

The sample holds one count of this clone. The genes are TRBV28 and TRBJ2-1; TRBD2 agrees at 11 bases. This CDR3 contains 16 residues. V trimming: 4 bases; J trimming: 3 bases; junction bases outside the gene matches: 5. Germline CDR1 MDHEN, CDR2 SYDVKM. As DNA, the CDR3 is TGTGCCAGCAGTTCCACTAGCGGGAGTATCTACAATGAGCAGTTCTTC. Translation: CASSSTSGSIYNEQFF.

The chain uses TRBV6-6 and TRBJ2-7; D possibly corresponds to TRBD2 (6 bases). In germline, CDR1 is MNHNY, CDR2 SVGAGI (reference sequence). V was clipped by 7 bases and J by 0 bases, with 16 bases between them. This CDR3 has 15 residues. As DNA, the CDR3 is TGTGCCAGCACCGATAGCGGAGCTGGCTCCTACGAGCAGTACTTC. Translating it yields CASTDSGAGSYEQYF.